The 27 T cell receptor beta chains in this list originate from one sample, sequenced in a study of human T cells and chemical hapten exposure. The time point was: pre-sensitization, week 0. Sample treatment: therapeutic diphenylcyclopropenone sensitization with weekly scalp DPC. One entry per CDR3 protein, called by TCRdb with MiXCR from the RACE reads. The table has a few hundred thousand distinct CDR3 sequences, 5% to 6.5% seen once. Source: whole blood, taken in connection with sensitization to the hapten diphenylcyclopropenone (DPC). The receptors shown here come from a woman aged 18-29 years with alopecia areata. Some clones in this sample may be carry-over from other donors' samples.

The rearrangement links TRBV6-6 to TRBJ1-2, with TRBD1 matching 7 bases. Germline assignment: CDR1 MNHNY and CDR2 SVGAGI (reference sequence). V dropped 4 bases and J dropped 9; count of bases not matched to a gene: 11. The length of the CDR3 is 14 residues. CDR3: CASSSSGQPGSYTF. The DNA of the CDR3 is TGTGCCAGCAGTTCATCGGGACAGCCCGGGAGCTACACCTTC.

V usage is TRBV12-3 or TRBV12-4 and J usage is TRBJ2-7; D unclear. The CDR3 is 15 residues long. Trimming cost V 2 bases and J 5 bases, with 16 bases left between them. CDR3 nucleotides: TGTGCCAGCAGTTTACTGACTTGCGGTGCCCACGAGCAGTACTTC. This translates into CASSLLTCGAHEQYF.

This clonotype has at least ten counts. The V gene is TRBV29-1, the J gene TRBJ1-2; weak D call: TRBD1 (5 bases). CDR1 is SQVTM and CDR2 is ANQGSEA in the germline V gene. The CDR3 totals 12 residues. Trimming left V 7 bases short and J 7 bases short, with 16 bases between. In DNA form, the CDR3 reads TGCAGCGCCCCTGACCGGGGGGTTGGCTACACCTTC. Translating it yields CSAPDRGVGYTF.

This clonotype was seen a few times. The gene calls are TRBV20-1 and TRBJ1-4, with D unresolved. V lost 6 bases and J 7 bases, leaving 30 bases between the germline ends. CDR1 is DFQATT and CDR2 is SNEGSKA in the germline V gene (reference sequence). The CDR3 extends over 18 amino acids. Here the CDR3 reads CSAKRERQKPPVGEKLFF. DNA of the CDR3: TGCAGTGCCAAGAGGGAGCGCCAGAAACCACCCGTCGGTGAAAAACTGTTTTTT.

The genes are TRBV4-3 and TRBJ1-6; D gene ambiguous. Germline V CDR1 and CDR2: LGHNA, YSLEER. CDR3 length: 14 residues. Deletions cut 0 bases from V and 10 bases from J, with 10 bases between. The CDR3 DNA sequence: TGCGCCAGCAGCCAAGAAGACGAACGATCACCCCTCCACTTT. Translation: CASSQEDERSPLHF.

This clonotype was recorded a few times. V usage is TRBV5-1 and J usage is TRBJ2-1, with TRBD2 matching over 9 bases. Germline trimming cut 4 bases from V and 6 bases from J; bases unmatched to any gene: 8. From germline, CDR1 is SGHRS and CDR2 YFSETQ. This CDR3 contains 15 residues. DNA of the CDR3: TGCGCCAGCAGCCGCGGGGGGGGCCCCAGCAATGAGCAGTTCTTC. Protein product: CASSRGGGPSNEQFF.

The rearrangement joins TRBV4-3 to TRBJ1-2; 7 nucleotides line up with TRBD1. Trimming took 0 bases from V and 6 from J; bases not matched to a gene: 4. The CDR3 length is 14 residues. The V gene's germline CDR1 is LGHNA and CDR2 YSLEER. The CDR3 spells CASSQETGVNGYTF. The CDR3 DNA is TGCGCCAGCAGCCAAGAAACAGGGGTAAATGGCTACACCTTC.

This clonotype occurred a few times. The V call is TRBV2, the J call TRBJ1-5, with unresolved D. CDR1 is SNHLY and CDR2 is FYNNEI in the germline V gene. There are 15 residues in the CDR3. Trimming took 2 bases from V and 1 from J, leaving 9 bases between them. CDR3 nucleotide sequence: TGTGCCAGCAGTGAACAGTCCGGGAGCAATCAGCCCCAGCATTTT. This gives the protein CASSEQSGSNQPQHF.

In its sample, this clonotype was seen a few times. The V call is TRBV6-5, the J call TRBJ1-6; no reliable D call. V lost 2 bases and J lost 9, with 11 bases in between. The V gene's germline CDR1 is MNHEY and CDR2 SVGAGI. The CDR3 is 14 amino acids. CDR3 DNA: TGTGCCAGCAGTTACCGAAGGCCAAGTTCACCCCTCCACTTT. The encoded protein is CASSYRRPSSPLHF.

This clonotype was counted between two and nine times. This rearrangement joins TRBV5-4 to TRBJ2-5, with D perhaps TRBD1 (6 bases). V was trimmed by 2 bases and J by 0 bases, leaving 17 bases between them. Germline CDR1 reads SGHNT; CDR2 reads YYREEE (reference sequence). CDR3 length: 17 amino acids. The CDR3: CASSFLIRGQYQETQYF. CDR3 DNA: TGTGCCAGCAGCTTCTTAATTCGGGGACAATACCAAGAGACCCAGTACTTC.

This clonotype appeared many times. V is TRBV5-1 and J is TRBJ2-3; TRBD2 matches 14 bases. The V and J ends lost 4 bases and 6 bases, in that order; junction bases with no gene match: 7. The CDR3 is 16 residues long. CDR1 SGHRS and CDR2 YFSETQ come from the germline V gene. This CDR3 is CASSPPGLAGVDTQYF. DNA for the CDR3: TGCGCCAGCAGCCCGCCGGGACTAGCGGGGGTCGATACGCAGTATTTT.

This clonotype was recorded many times. This chain connects TRBV6-1 to TRBJ1-6; D is undetermined. Between the trimmed V and J ends, which lost 1 base and 7 bases, there was a span of 11 bases. The CDR3 totals 15 residues. Germline V CDR1 and CDR2: MNHNS, SASEGT. As DNA, the CDR3 is TGTGCCAGCAGTGAAGTTCGAACAGTAAATTCACCCCTCCACTTT. This codes for CASSEVRTVNSPLHF.

This clonotype was counted between two and nine times. This chain joins TRBV2 and TRBJ2-1, with D uncertain. The CDR3 contains 19 residues. CDR1 is SNHLY and CDR2 is FYNNEI in the germline V gene. V gave up 0 bases and J gave up 4 bases, with 22 bases separating them. The CDR3 nucleotides are TGTGCCAGCAGTGAAGCGGTTGGACCTCCGGAGACGGATTACAATGAGCAGTTCTTC. This translates into CASSEAVGPPETDYNEQFF. The complete variable domain, with remaining parts taken from reference TRBV2 and TRBJ2-1, reads EPEVTQTPSHQVTQMGQEVILRCVPISNHLYFYWYRQILGQKVEFLVSFYNNEISEKSEIFDDQFSVERPDGSNFTLKIRSTKLEDSAMYFCASSEAVGPPETDYNEQFFGPGTRLTVL.

This clonotype has ten or more counts. The chain is built from TRBV25-1 and TRBJ2-6; TRBD1 might be the D (6 bases). The germline V gene encodes CDR1 MGHDK and CDR2 SYGVNS. Deletions cut 7 bases from V and 0 bases from J, with 16 bases between. This CDR3 region has 17 residues. The CDR3 coding sequence is TGTGCCAGCACCCCCCCTCAGGGGAACTCTGGGGCCAACGTCCTGACTTTC. It specifies CASTPPQGNSGANVLTF.

This clonotype was counted many times. This chain connects TRBV28 to TRBJ2-7; D possibly corresponds to TRBD2 (5 bases). V gave up 9 bases and J gave up 0 bases, with 12 bases separating them. CDR1 is MDHEN and CDR2 is SYDVKM in the germline V gene. The CDR3 sequence is 13 residues long. CDR3 region: CASTFGSSYEQYF. CDR3 DNA: TGTGCCAGTACTTTTGGGAGCTCCTACGAGCAGTACTTC.

V usage is TRBV6-6 and J usage is TRBJ1-5; D is ambiguous. This CDR3 is 15 amino acids long. Trimming cost V 6 bases and J 0 bases, with 12 bases left between them. Looked up from germline, CDR1 is MNHNY and CDR2 is SVGAGI (reference sequence). The CDR3 bases are TGTGCCAGCAGGAGCCGGACGGTTAGCAATCAGCCCCAGCATTTT. Residues: CASRSRTVSNQPQHF.

Regarding this clonotype: A read error may be the cause here, since a much bigger clone is one base away. The V call is TRBV12-3 or TRBV12-4, the J call TRBJ2-6, with 7 positions matching TRBD2. This CDR3 spans 15 amino acids. The DNA of the CDR3 is TGTGCCAGCAGAGCGGGACTGTCTGGGGCCAACGACCTGACTTTC. This gives the protein CASRAGLSGANDLTF.

This clonotype was recorded at least ten times. The chain combines TRBV20-1 with TRBJ1-2, with D perhaps TRBD1 (5 bases). Germline CDR1 DFQATT, CDR2 SNEGSKA (reference sequence). V was clipped by 5 bases and J by 5 bases, with 15 bases between them. The length of the CDR3 is 13 residues. The CDR3 coding sequence is TGCAGTGCTGTCCCGACAGATGGGTATGGCTACACCTTC. It encodes CSAVPTDGYGYTF.

This clonotype has more than one count but fewer than ten. The CDR3 spells CASINRARMSDTQYF. The CDR3 DNA is TGTGCCAGCATCAATCGGGCGAGAATGTCAGATACGCAGTATTTT. The V gene is TRBV6-2 or TRBV6-3, the J gene TRBJ2-3, with D unresolved. Germline lookup yields CDR1 MNHEY and CDR2 SVGEGT. CDR3 size: 15 residues. V was trimmed by 7 bases and J by 4 bases, leaving 18 bases between them.

This clonotype appeared a few times. The rearrangement joins TRBV6-6 to TRBJ1-2; 7 bases align to TRBD1. The CDR3 runs 18 residues. Germline V gene lookup returns CDR1 MNHNY and CDR2 SVGAGI (reference sequence). The J segment lost 0 bases and the V segment lost 2 bases, leaving 12 bases of the junction unmatched. As DNA, the CDR3 is TGTGCCAGCAGTTACGCTTTGGCCAGGGGGGCATCTAACTATGGCTACACCTTC. Protein sequence: CASSYALARGASNYGYTF.

The rearrangement uses TRBV6-5 and TRBJ2-2; D is perhaps TRBD2 (5 bases). Germline V gene sequence: CDR1 MNHEY, CDR2 SVGAGI. V was cut by 5 bases and J by 5 bases, with 9 bases left in between. The CDR3 consists of 13 residues. CDR3 region: CASSRSGTGELFF. CDR3 nucleotides: TGTGCCAGCAGTCGGAGCGGAACCGGGGAGCTGTTTTTT.

CDR3 protein: CASSYGTGGEDTEAFF. CDR3 DNA sequence: TGTGCCAGCAGTTATGGGACAGGGGGCGAAGACACTGAAGCTTTCTTT. The chain is built from TRBV12-3 or TRBV12-4 and TRBJ1-1, with 12 bases matching TRBD1. The CDR3 is 16 amino acids. J was trimmed by 3 bases and V by 4 bases; bases with no gene match: 6.

The V call is TRBV6-5, the J call TRBJ2-1; the match to TRBD2 covers 8 bases. The germline V gene has CDR1 MNHEY and CDR2 SVGAGI. The junction had 12 bases not matched to a gene; V was cut back by 7 bases and J by 4 bases. The CDR3 is made up of 16 amino acids. CDR3 protein: CASTPRRGGHYNEQFF. The CDR3 DNA is TGTGCCAGCACCCCTCGCCGGGGGGGGCATTACAATGAGCAGTTCTTC.

This clonotype was recorded at least ten times. V is TRBV9 and J is TRBJ2-3; 11 nucleotides align to TRBD2. J was trimmed by 5 bases and V by 4 bases; bases with no gene match: 9. The CDR3 has 16 residues. The V gene's germline CDR1 is SGDLS and CDR2 YYNGEE. This CDR3 reads CASSLSSGGRVDTQYF. The CDR3 DNA reads TGTGCCAGCAGCCTATCTAGCGGGGGGCGGGTAGATACGCAGTATTTT.

The chain carries TRBV6-2 or TRBV6-3 and TRBJ2-1; D gene unclear. Germline CDR1 MNHEY, CDR2 SVGEGT. Trimming stripped 6 bases from V and 0 bases from J, with 9 bases between. This CDR3 is 14 amino acids long. The CDR3 is CASRVPSSYNEQFF. In DNA, the CDR3 is TGTGCCAGCAGAGTCCCCAGCTCCTACAATGAGCAGTTCTTC.

This clonotype has more than one count but fewer than ten. The chain is built from TRBV6-6 and TRBJ1-1; D is possibly TRBD1 (5 bases). This CDR3 contains 13 residues. V was cut by 10 bases and J by 2 bases, with 14 bases left in between. In germline, CDR1 is MNHNY, CDR2 SVGAGI (reference sequence). This CDR3 is CAIGEGLNTEAFF. DNA of the CDR3: TGTGCCATCGGAGAGGGGTTAAACACTGAAGCTTTCTTT.

There are a few counts of this clonotype. V gene TRBV5-6 combines with J gene TRBJ1-1; no firm D call. CDR1 and CDR2 (germline): SGHDT, YYEEEE. The CDR3 contains 14 residues. The V end lost 2 bases, the J end lost 0 bases, and 8 bases lay between the germline ends. CDR3 nucleotides: TGTGCCAGCAGCTTCGAGCTCCTGAACACTGAAGCTTTCTTT. Its translation: CASSFELLNTEAFF.